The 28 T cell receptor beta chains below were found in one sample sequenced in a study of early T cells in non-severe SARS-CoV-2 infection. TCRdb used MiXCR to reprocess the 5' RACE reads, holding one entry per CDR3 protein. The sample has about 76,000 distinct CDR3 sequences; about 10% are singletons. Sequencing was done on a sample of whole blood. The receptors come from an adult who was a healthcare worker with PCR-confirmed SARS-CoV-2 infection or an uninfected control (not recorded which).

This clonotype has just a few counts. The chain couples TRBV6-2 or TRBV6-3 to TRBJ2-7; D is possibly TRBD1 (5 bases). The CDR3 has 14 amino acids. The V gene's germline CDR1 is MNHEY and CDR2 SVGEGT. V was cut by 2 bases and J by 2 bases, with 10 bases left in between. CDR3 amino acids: CASSYLLGPYEQYF. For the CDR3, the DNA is TGTGCCAGCAGTTACCTACTGGGGCCCTACGAGCAGTACTTC.

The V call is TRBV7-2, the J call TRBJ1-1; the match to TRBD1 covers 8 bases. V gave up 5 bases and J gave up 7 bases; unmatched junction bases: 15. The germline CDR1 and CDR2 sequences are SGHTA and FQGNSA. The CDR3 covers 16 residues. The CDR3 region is CASSRTTGAKHVEAFF. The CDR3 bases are TGTGCCAGCAGCCGTACGACAGGGGCCAAACATGTTGAAGCTTTCTTT. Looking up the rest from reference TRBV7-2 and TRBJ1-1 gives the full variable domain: GAGVSQSPSNKVTEKGKDVELRCDPISGHTALYWYRQSLGQGLEFLIYFQGNSAPDKSGLPSDRFSAERTGGSVSTLTIQRTQQEDSAVYLCASSRTTGAKHVEAFFGQGTRLTVV.

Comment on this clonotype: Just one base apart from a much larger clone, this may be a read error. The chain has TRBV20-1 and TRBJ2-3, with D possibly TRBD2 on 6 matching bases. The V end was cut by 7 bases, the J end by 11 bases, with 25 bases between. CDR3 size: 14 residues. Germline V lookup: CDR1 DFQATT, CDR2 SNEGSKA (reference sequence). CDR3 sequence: CSVKPWDSNRGQYF. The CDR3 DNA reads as TGCAGTGTTAAACCCTGGGACTCCAACCGGGGGCAGTATTTT.

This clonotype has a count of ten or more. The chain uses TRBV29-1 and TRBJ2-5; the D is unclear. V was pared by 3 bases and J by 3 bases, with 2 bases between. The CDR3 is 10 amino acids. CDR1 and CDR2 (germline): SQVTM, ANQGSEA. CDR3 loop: CSVDKETQYF. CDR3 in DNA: TGCAGCGTTGATAAAGAGACCCAGTACTTC.

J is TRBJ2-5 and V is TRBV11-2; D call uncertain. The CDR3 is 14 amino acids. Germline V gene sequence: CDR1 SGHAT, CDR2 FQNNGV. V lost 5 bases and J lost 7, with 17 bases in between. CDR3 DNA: TGTGCCAGCAGCCAAGGACGAACTCCGGGGACCCAGTACTTC. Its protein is CASSQGRTPGTQYF.

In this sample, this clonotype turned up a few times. The CDR3 loop reads CASSMLLADNEQFF. As DNA, the CDR3 is TGTGCCAGTAGTATGCTACTAGCGGACAATGAGCAGTTCTTC. The rearrangement links TRBV19 to TRBJ2-1, with TRBD2 matching 8 bases. The CDR3 is 14 residues long. With 3 bases clipped from V and 5 bases from J, the junction kept 3 bases outside the gene matches. Germline CDR1 is LNHDA and CDR2 is SQIVND (reference sequence).

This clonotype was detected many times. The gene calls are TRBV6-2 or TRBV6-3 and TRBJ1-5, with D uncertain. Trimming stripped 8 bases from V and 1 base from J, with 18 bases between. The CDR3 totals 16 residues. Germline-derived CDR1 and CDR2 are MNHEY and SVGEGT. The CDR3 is CASHTPTRGSNQPQHF. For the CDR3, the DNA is TGTGCCAGCCACACACCCACACGGGGAAGCAATCAGCCCCAGCATTTT.

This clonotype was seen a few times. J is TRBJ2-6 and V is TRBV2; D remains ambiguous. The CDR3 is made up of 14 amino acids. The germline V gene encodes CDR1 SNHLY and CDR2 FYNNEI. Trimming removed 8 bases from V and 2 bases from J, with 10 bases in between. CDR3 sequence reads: CASLWNPGANVLTF. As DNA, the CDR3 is TGTGCCAGCCTATGGAACCCTGGGGCCAACGTCCTGACTTTC.

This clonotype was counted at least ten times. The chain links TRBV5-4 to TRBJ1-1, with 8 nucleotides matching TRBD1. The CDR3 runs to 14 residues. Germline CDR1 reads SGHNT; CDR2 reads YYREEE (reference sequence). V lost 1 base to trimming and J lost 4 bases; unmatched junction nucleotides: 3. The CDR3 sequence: CASSLQGAFTEAFF. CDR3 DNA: TGTGCCAGCAGCTTGCAGGGGGCGTTCACTGAAGCTTTCTTT. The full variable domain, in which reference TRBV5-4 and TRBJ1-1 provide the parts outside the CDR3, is ETGVTQSPTHLIKTRGQQVTLRCSSQSGHNTVSWYQQALGQGPQFIFQYYREEENGRGNFPPRFSGLQFPNYSSELNVNALELDDSALYLCASSLQGAFTEAFFGQGTRLTVV.

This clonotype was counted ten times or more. The CDR3 DNA follows: TGTGCCAGCAGTTTGTTTGGGGGGACGAACACCGGGGAGCTGTTTTTT. Its translation: CASSLFGGTNTGELFF. The chain employs TRBV12-3 or TRBV12-4 and TRBJ2-2; the D gene is possibly TRBD2 (6 bases). Deletions cut 3 bases from V and 0 bases from J, with 11 bases between. The CDR3 totals 16 residues.

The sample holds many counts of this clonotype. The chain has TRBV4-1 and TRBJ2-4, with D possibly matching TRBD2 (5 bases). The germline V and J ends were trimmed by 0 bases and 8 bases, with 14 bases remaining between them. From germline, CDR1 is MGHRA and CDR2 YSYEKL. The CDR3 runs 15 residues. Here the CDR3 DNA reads TGCGCCAGCAGCCAAGATCCGGGGAGCACGGACATTCAGTACTTC. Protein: CASSQDPGSTDIQYF.

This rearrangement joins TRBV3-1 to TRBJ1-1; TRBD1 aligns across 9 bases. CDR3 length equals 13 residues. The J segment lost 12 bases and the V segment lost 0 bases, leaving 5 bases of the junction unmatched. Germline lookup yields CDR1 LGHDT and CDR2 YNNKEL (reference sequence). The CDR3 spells CASSQDNDRGTFF. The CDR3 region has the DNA TGTGCCAGCAGCCAAGATAATGACAGGGGGACTTTCTTT.

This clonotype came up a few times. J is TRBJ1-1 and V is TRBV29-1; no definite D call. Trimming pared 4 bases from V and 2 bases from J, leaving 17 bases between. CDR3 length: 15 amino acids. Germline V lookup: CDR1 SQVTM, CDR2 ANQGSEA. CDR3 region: CSVGPFAISNTEAFF. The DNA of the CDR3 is TGCAGCGTTGGACCATTTGCAATTTCCAACACTGAAGCTTTCTTT.

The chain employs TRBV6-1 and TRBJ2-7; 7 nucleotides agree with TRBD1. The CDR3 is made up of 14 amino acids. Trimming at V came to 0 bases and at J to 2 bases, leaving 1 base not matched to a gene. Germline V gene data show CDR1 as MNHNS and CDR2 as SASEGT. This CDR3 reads CASSEARGTYEQYF. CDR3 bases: TGTGCCAGCAGTGAAGCCAGGGGGACCTACGAGCAGTACTTC.

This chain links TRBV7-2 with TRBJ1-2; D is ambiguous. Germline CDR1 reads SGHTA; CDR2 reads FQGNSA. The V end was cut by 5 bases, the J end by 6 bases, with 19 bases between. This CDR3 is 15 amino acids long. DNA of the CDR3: TGTGCCAGCAGCGTCGCTATAGCCAGTCGGCATGGCTACACCTTC. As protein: CASSVAIASRHGYTF.

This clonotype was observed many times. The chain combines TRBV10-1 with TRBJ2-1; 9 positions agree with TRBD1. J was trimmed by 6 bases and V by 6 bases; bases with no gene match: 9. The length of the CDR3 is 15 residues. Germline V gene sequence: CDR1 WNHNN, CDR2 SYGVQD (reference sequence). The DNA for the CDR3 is TGCGCCAGCAGCGCTCCGGGACAGGGTCGCAATGAGCAGTTCTTC. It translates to CASSAPGQGRNEQFF.

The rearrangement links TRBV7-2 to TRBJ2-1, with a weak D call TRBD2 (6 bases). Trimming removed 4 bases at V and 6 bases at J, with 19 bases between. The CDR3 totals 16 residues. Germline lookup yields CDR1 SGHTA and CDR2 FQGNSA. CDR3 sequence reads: CASSWGLTPLGNEQFF. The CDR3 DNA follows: TGTGCCAGCAGCTGGGGACTCACCCCCCTTGGCAATGAGCAGTTCTTC.

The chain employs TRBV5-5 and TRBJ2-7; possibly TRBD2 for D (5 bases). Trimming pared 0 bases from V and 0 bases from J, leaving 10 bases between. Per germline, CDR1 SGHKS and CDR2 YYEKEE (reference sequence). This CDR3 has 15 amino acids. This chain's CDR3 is CASSLVVGSSYEQYF. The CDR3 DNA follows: TGTGCCAGCAGCTTGGTTGTAGGGAGCTCCTACGAGCAGTACTTC.

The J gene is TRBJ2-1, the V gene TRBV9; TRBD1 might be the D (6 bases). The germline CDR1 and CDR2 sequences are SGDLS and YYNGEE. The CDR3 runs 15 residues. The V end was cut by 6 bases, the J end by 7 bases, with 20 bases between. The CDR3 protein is CASTPQGVARNEQFF. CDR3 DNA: TGTGCCAGCACCCCACAGGGAGTAGCGCGGAATGAGCAGTTCTTC.

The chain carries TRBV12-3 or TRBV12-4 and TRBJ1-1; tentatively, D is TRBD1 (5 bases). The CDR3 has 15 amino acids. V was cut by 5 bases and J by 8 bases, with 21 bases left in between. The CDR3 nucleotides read TGTGCCAGCAGTCCCCGTGGGGGGGGAACGGGAGAAGCTTTCTTT. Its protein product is CASSPRGGGTGEAFF.

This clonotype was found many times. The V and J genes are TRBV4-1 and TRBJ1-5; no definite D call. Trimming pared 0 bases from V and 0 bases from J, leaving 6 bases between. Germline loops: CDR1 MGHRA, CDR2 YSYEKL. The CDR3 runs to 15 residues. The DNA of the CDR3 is TGCGCCAGCAGCCAAGAGGGAAATAGCAATCAGCCCCAGCATTTT. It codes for CASSQEGNSNQPQHF.

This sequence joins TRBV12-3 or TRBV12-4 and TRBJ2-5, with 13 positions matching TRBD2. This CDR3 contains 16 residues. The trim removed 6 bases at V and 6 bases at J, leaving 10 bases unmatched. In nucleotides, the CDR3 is TGTGCCAGCAGCTTGCCCCGGACTAGCGGGGGAAAGACCCAGTACTTC. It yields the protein CASSLPRTSGGKTQYF.

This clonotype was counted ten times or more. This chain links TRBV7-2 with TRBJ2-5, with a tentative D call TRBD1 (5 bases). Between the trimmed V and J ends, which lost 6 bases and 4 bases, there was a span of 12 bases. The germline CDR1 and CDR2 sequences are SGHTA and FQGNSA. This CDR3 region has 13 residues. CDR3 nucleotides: TGTGCCAGCAGGGGGCCCCCCCCAGAGACCCAGTACTTC. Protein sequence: CASRGPPPETQYF.

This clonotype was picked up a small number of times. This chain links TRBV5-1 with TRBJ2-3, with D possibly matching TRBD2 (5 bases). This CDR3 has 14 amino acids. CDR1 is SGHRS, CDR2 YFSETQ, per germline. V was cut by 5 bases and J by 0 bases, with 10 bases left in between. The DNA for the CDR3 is TGCGCCAGCAGGGAGGCGTCGAGCACAGATACGCAGTATTTT. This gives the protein CASREASSTDTQYF.

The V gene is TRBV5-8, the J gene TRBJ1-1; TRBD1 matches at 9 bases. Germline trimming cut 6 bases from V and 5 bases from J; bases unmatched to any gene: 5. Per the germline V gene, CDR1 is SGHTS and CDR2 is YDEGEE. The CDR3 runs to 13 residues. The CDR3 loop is CASIKTGGTEAFF. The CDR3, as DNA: TGTGCCAGCATCAAGACAGGGGGAACTGAAGCTTTCTTT.

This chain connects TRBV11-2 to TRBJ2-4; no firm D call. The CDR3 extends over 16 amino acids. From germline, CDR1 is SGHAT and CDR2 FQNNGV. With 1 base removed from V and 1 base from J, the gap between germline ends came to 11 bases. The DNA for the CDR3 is TGTGCCAGCAGCTTAGCAACCACTCGGGCCAAAAACATTCAGTACTTC. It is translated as CASSLATTRAKNIQYF.

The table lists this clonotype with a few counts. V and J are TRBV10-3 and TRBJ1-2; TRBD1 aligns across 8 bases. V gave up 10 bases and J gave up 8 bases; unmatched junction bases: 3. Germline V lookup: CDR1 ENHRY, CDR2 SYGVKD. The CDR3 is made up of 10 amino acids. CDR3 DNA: TGTGCCAGTGGACAGGGAGGCTACACCTTC. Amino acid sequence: CASGQGGYTF.

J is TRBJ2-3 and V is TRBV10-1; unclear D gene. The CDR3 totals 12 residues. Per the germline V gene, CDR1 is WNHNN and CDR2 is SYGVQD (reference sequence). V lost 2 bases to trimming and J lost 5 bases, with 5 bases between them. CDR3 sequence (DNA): TGCGCCAGCAGTGAGCAAGGAGATACGCAGTATTTT. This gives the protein CASSEQGDTQYF.